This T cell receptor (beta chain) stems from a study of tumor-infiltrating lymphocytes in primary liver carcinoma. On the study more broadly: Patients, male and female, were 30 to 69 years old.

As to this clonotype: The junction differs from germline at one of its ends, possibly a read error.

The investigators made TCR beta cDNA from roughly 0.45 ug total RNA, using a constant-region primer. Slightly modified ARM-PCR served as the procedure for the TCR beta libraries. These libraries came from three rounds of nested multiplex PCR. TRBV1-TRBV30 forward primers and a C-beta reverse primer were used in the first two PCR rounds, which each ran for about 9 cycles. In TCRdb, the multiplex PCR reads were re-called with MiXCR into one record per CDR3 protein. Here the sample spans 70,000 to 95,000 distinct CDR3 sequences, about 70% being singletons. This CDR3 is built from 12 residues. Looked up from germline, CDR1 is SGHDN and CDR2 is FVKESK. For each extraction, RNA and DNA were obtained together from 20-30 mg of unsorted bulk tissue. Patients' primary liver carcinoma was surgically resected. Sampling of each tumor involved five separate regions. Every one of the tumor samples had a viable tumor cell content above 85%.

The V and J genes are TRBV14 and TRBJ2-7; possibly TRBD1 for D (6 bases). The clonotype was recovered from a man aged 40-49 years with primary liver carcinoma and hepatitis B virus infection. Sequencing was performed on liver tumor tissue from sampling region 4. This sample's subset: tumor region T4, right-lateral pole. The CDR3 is CASSLQGYEQHF. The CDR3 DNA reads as TGTGCCAGCAGCCTACAGGGCTACGAGCAGCACTTC.